Listed below are T cell receptor beta chains from one sample, sequenced in a study of blood T cell repertoires in COVID-19. The repertoire was sequenced with immunoSEQ multiplex PCR; TCRdb's copy has only in-frame clones and lacks some. Of 35,000 to 45,000 clones in the sample, roughly 86% were seen once. The specimen sequenced was peripheral blood. The receptors derive from a man aged 65 to 85 with acute or convalescent COVID-19. Both conserved end residues are trimmed from each CDR3. Each record gives: D gene, V gene, J gene, CDR3 protein. The D gene is left open where the match is weak.

D: TRBD1; V: TRBV30; J: TRBJ2-6; CDR3: AWSVDRAGANVLT
D: TRBD1; V: TRBV3-1/TRBV3-2; J: TRBJ1-3; CDR3: ASSQPDRAPSGNTIY
D: -; V: TRBV5-1; J: TRBJ2-6; CDR3: ASSLREAGVANVLT
D: -; V: TRBV6-2/TRBV6-3; J: TRBJ1-2; CDR3: ASSLHGQNYGYT
D: -; V: TRBV10-3; J: TRBJ2-1; CDR3: AISVSGTGGYNEQF
D: TRBD1; V: TRBV3-1/TRBV3-2; J: TRBJ1-4; CDR3: ASSRLGQGEAEKLF
D: -; V: TRBV7-9; J: TRBJ2-3; CDR3: ASSLDDGTDRQY
D: TRBD2; V: TRBV7-2; J: TRBJ2-3; CDR3: ASSYRGSGADTQY
D: TRBD2; V: TRBV14; J: TRBJ2-1; CDR3: ASSLAGGNEQF
D: -; V: TRBV30; J: TRBJ1-1; CDR3: AWSTGILTEAF
D: -; V: TRBV7-3; J: TRBJ1-1; CDR3: ASSQQGGATEAF
D: TRBD2; V: TRBV6-5; J: TRBJ2-7; CDR3: ASSPSASGSYEQY
D: -; V: TRBV7-2; J: TRBJ1-3; CDR3: ASSLVGSTGNTIY
D: -; V: TRBV28; J: TRBJ1-2; CDR3: ASDPTNQGGYT
D: -; V: TRBV7-3; J: TRBJ1-2; CDR3: ASSFGGRGYGYT
D: -; V: TRBV27; J: TRBJ1-5; CDR3: ASSLQRGQPQH
D: TRBD1; V: TRBV30; J: TRBJ2-5; CDR3: AWSLGGRETQY
D: -; V: TRBV30; J: TRBJ2-4; CDR3: AWSGEATRVQY
D: TRBD1; V: TRBV28; J: TRBJ2-7; CDR3: ASSSDRGRPSEQY
D: -; V: TRBV11-2; J: TRBJ1-1; CDR3: ASRYTGQAF
D: -; V: TRBV6-6; J: TRBJ2-7; CDR3: ASRLLDSEQY
D: TRBD1; V: TRBV7-6; J: TRBJ1-6; CDR3: ASSSGQAVSPLH
D: TRBD1; V: TRBV6-5; J: TRBJ2-7; CDR3: ASSWGQGSREQY
D: TRBD1; V: TRBV6-5; J: TRBJ1-6; CDR3: ASSPGQAQSPLH
D: TRBD1; V: TRBV9; J: TRBJ1-1; CDR3: ASSATGTGNTEAF
D: -; V: TRBV19; J: TRBJ1-4; CDR3: ASSPRQLRDEKLF
D: -; V: TRBV29-1; J: TRBJ1-2; CDR3: SVETGNYGYT
D: -; V: TRBV7-9; J: TRBJ2-6; CDR3: ASSLLTVGANVLT
D: -; V: TRBV19; J: TRBJ2-1; CDR3: ASSMRGGEQF
D: TRBD1; V: TRBV7-9; J: TRBJ1-1; CDR3: ASTDRAWGTEAF
D: TRBD2; V: TRBV5-4; J: TRBJ2-1; CDR3: ASSAVGAGGFREQF
D: TRBD1; V: TRBV7-2; J: TRBJ1-1; CDR3: ASSSGGNTEAF
D: TRBD1; V: TRBV6-5; J: TRBJ2-1; CDR3: ASGQGSNEQF
D: TRBD1; V: TRBV28; J: TRBJ1-1; CDR3: ASSGTGVAEAF
D: -; V: TRBV10-3; J: TRBJ1-3; CDR3: AITNGQPPGNTIY
D: -; V: TRBV3-1/TRBV3-2; J: TRBJ1-1; CDR3: ASSPEQGMAF
D: -; V: TRBV25-1; J: TRBJ2-1; CDR3: ASSEYRTGRGNEQF
D: TRBD1; V: TRBV19; J: TRBJ1-1; CDR3: ASSTGQTNTEAF
D: -; V: TRBV7-2; J: TRBJ1-5; CDR3: VSSLDSNQPQH
D: -; V: TRBV7-2; J: TRBJ1-1; CDR3: ASSTFQGAGTEAF
D: TRBD2; V: TRBV5-1; J: TRBJ2-1; CDR3: ASFSRAGDEQF
D: TRBD2; V: TRBV11-2; J: TRBJ2-1; CDR3: ASSLGLAGVPEQF
D: -; V: TRBV30; J: TRBJ1-1; CDR3: AWSVLWGEDTEAF
D: TRBD2; V: TRBV10-3; J: TRBJ2-1; CDR3: AISRDGLVYEQF
D: -; V: TRBV19; J: TRBJ1-5; CDR3: ASSSVRDRNQPQH
D: TRBD1; V: TRBV28; J: TRBJ2-7; CDR3: ASRLDRGNEQY
D: TRBD1; V: TRBV18; J: TRBJ1-2; CDR3: ASSPGTGGGYT
D: TRBD2; V: TRBV7-3; J: TRBJ2-3; CDR3: ASSLSVAGDPDTQY
D: -; V: TRBV28; J: TRBJ1-5; CDR3: ASHGSNQPQH
D: TRBD1; V: TRBV18; J: TRBJ1-4; CDR3: ASSPQDRVFEKLF
D: TRBD2; V: TRBV7-9; J: TRBJ2-7; CDR3: ASSPNPGLNLYEQY
D: TRBD1; V: TRBV4-1; J: TRBJ1-1; CDR3: ASSQGQGSNTEAF
D: TRBD1; V: TRBV5-5; J: TRBJ1-6; CDR3: ASSWTGGPNSPLH